This is a list of T cell receptor beta chains from one sample in a study of shared clonotypes between healthy human individuals. TCRdb's copy holds only in-frame clones and misses some; the assay was immunoSEQ multiplex PCR. The sample yields a few million clones, roughly 92% seen once. Sequenced input: naive CD4+ T cells from PBMCs. The receptors come from a man between 18 and 29 years old in good health. Some clones in this sample may be carry-over from other donors' samples. Both conserved end residues are part of each CDR3. The D gene is left open where the match is weak. Rows may omit the clone size; those that give it use once, few, many or a size class.

J gene: TRBJ1-2; D gene: NA; V gene: TRBV7-9; clone size: NA; CDR3 protein: CASAEGFGRVYGYTF; CDR3 DNA: TGTGCCAGCGCAGAGGGGTTTGGCAGAGTCTATGGCTACACCTTC
J gene: TRBJ2-3; D gene: NA; V gene: TRBV27; clone size: NA; CDR3 protein: CASSAGYTDTQYF; CDR3 DNA: TGTGCCAGCAGTGCCGGGTACACAGATACGCAGTATTTT
J gene: TRBJ1-1; D gene: NA; V gene: TRBV19; clone size: NA; CDR3 protein: CASTYGTVNTEAFF; CDR3 DNA: TGTGCCAGTACCTACGGGACGGTGAACACTGAAGCTTTCTTT
J gene: TRBJ1-2; D gene: TRBD1; V gene: TRBV5-1; clone size: NA; CDR3 protein: CASSLRQGANYGYTF; CDR3 DNA: TGCGCCAGCAGCTTAAGACAGGGGGCAAACTATGGCTACACCTTC
J gene: TRBJ2-2; D gene: NA; V gene: TRBV30; clone size: NA; CDR3 protein: CAWRPFFPGELFF; CDR3 DNA: TGTGCCTGGCGACCCTTTTTCCCCGGGGAGCTGTTTTTT
J gene: TRBJ2-6; D gene: NA; V gene: TRBV18; clone size: NA; CDR3 protein: CASSPTGFGAGANVLTF; CDR3 DNA: TGTGCCAGCTCACCAACCGGGTTCGGGGCTGGGGCCAACGTCCTGACTTTC
J gene: TRBJ2-2; D gene: TRBD2; V gene: TRBV6-5; clone size: NA; CDR3 protein: CASSYPASGGTGELFF; CDR3 DNA: TGTGCCAGCAGTTATCCCGCTAGCGGGGGCACCGGGGAGCTGTTTTTT
J gene: TRBJ1-2; D gene: TRBD1; V gene: TRBV5-4; clone size: once; CDR3 protein: CASSRASGGGSGYTF; CDR3 DNA: TGTGCCAGCAGCAGGGCATCAGGGGGCGGTTCCGGCTACACCTTC
J gene: TRBJ2-7; D gene: NA; V gene: TRBV5-5; clone size: NA; CDR3 protein: CASSLVGGSGEQYF; CDR3 DNA: TGTGCCAGCAGCTTGGTAGGGGGATCCGGCGAGCAGTACTTC
J gene: TRBJ1-1; D gene: NA; V gene: TRBV6-5; clone size: NA; CDR3 protein: CASSSPSTENTEAFF; CDR3 DNA: TGTGCCAGCAGTTCTCCTTCGACGGAGAACACTGAAGCTTTCTTT
J gene: TRBJ2-2; D gene: NA; V gene: TRBV4-2; clone size: NA; CDR3 protein: CASSQDIRVGSGELFF; CDR3 DNA: TGTGCCAGCAGCCAAGATATCAGGGTGGGGTCCGGGGAGCTGTTTTTT
J gene: TRBJ2-1; D gene: NA; V gene: TRBV7-9; clone size: NA; CDR3 protein: CASSPRLRAETNEQFF; CDR3 DNA: TGTGCCAGCAGCCCCCGTCTCCGGGCTGAAACTAATGAGCAGTTCTTC
J gene: TRBJ2-7; D gene: NA; V gene: TRBV7-2; clone size: once; CDR3 protein: CASRGALRDSPEQYF; CDR3 DNA: TGTGCCAGCAGGGGAGCGCTTCGAGATTCCCCCGAGCAGTACTTC
J gene: TRBJ2-7; D gene: NA; V gene: TRBV19; clone size: NA; CDR3 protein: CASSITTFYEQYF; CDR3 DNA: TGTGCCAGTAGTATAACTACTTTCTACGAGCAGTACTTC
J gene: TRBJ2-2; D gene: NA; V gene: TRBV7-2; clone size: NA; CDR3 protein: CASSLFAGAMTGELFF; CDR3 DNA: TGTGCCAGCAGCTTATTTGCAGGGGCTATGACCGGGGAGCTGTTTTTT
J gene: TRBJ2-2; D gene: NA; V gene: TRBV20-1; clone size: NA; CDR3 protein: CSASSPGELFF; CDR3 DNA: TGCAGTGCTAGTTCACCCGGGGAGCTGTTTTTT
J gene: TRBJ1-1; D gene: NA; V gene: TRBV2; clone size: NA; CDR3 protein: CASRIQGRIVNTEAFF; CDR3 DNA: TGTGCCAGCCGGATTCAGGGGAGGATCGTGAACACTGAAGCTTTCTTT
J gene: TRBJ1-2; D gene: NA; V gene: TRBV19; clone size: NA; CDR3 protein: CASGRQFYGYTF; CDR3 DNA: TGTGCCAGCGGAAGACAGTTCTATGGCTACACCTTC
J gene: TRBJ2-2; D gene: NA; V gene: TRBV5-1; clone size: NA; CDR3 protein: CASSVEGGGPGELFF; CDR3 DNA: TGCGCCAGCAGCGTGGAGGGTGGTGGACCCGGGGAGCTGTTTTTT
J gene: TRBJ2-1; D gene: NA; V gene: TRBV6-4; clone size: once; CDR3 protein: CASSALSGYANEQFF; CDR3 DNA: TGTGCCAGCAGTGCTCTAAGCGGGTACGCCAATGAGCAGTTCTTC
J gene: TRBJ2-5; D gene: TRBD2; V gene: TRBV9; clone size: NA; CDR3 protein: CASTSTSGLQETQYF; CDR3 DNA: TGTGCCAGCACCTCGACTAGCGGTCTCCAAGAGACCCAGTACTTC
J gene: TRBJ2-7; D gene: NA; V gene: TRBV19; clone size: NA; CDR3 protein: CASSSSKPSSYEQYF; CDR3 DNA: TGTGCCAGTAGTAGCTCAAAACCGAGCTCCTACGAGCAGTACTTC
J gene: TRBJ2-3; D gene: NA; V gene: TRBV11-2; clone size: NA; CDR3 protein: CASSFGIGVVDTQYF; CDR3 DNA: TGTGCCAGCAGCTTTGGAATCGGGGTAGTAGATACGCAGTATTTT
J gene: TRBJ1-1; D gene: NA; V gene: TRBV29-1; clone size: NA; CDR3 protein: CSVEGRISGTEAFF; CDR3 DNA: TGCAGCGTTGAAGGGAGGATTAGCGGCACTGAAGCTTTCTTT
J gene: TRBJ1-2; D gene: TRBD1; V gene: TRBV5-5; clone size: NA; CDR3 protein: CASSATGQSGYTF; CDR3 DNA: TGTGCCAGCAGCGCCACGGGACAGTCGGGCTACACCTTC
J gene: TRBJ2-1; D gene: TRBD1; V gene: TRBV19; clone size: NA; CDR3 protein: CASSSEGTAISSYNEQFF; CDR3 DNA: TGTGCCAGTAGTTCCGAGGGGACAGCAATTAGCTCCTACAATGAGCAGTTCTTC
J gene: TRBJ2-2; D gene: NA; V gene: TRBV5-1; clone size: NA; CDR3 protein: CASSLAIGTGELFF; CDR3 DNA: TGCGCCAGCAGCTTGGCGATAGGGACCGGGGAGCTGTTTTTT
J gene: TRBJ1-5; D gene: TRBD1; V gene: TRBV28; clone size: NA; CDR3 protein: CASSFLQGGQPQHF; CDR3 DNA: TGTGCCAGCAGTTTTCTACAGGGGGGTCAGCCCCAGCATTTT
J gene: TRBJ2-1; D gene: NA; V gene: TRBV7-2; clone size: NA; CDR3 protein: CASSSGKRDYNEQFF; CDR3 DNA: TGTGCCAGCAGCTCTGGAAAACGAGACTACAATGAGCAGTTCTTC
J gene: TRBJ1-5; D gene: NA; V gene: TRBV12-2; clone size: once; CDR3 protein: CASRLDQKWADYYSNQPQHF; CDR3 DNA: TGTGCAAGTCGCTTAGACCAAAAATGGGCAGACTACTATAGCAATCAGCCCCAGCATTTT
J gene: TRBJ1-5; D gene: NA; V gene: TRBV19; clone size: NA; CDR3 protein: CASSIAGAWSNQPQHF; CDR3 DNA: TGTGCCAGTAGTATTGCGGGGGCTTGGAGCAATCAGCCCCAGCATTTT
J gene: TRBJ2-7; D gene: TRBD2; V gene: TRBV5-1; clone size: NA; CDR3 protein: CASSWGLAGAHYEQYF; CDR3 DNA: TGCGCCAGCAGCTGGGGACTAGCGGGAGCCCACTACGAGCAGTACTTC
J gene: TRBJ1-4; D gene: TRBD1; V gene: TRBV25-1; clone size: NA; CDR3 protein: CASSAKGGRGNEKLFF; CDR3 DNA: TGTGCCAGCAGTGCCAAGGGGGGCAGGGGGAATGAAAAACTGTTTTTT
J gene: TRBJ2-5; D gene: NA; V gene: TRBV5-1; clone size: NA; CDR3 protein: CASSLGLVPGVLYF; CDR3 DNA: TGCGCCAGCAGCTTGGGCCTAGTTCCGGGTGTACTGTACTTC
J gene: TRBJ2-1; D gene: TRBD2; V gene: TRBV27; clone size: few; CDR3 protein: CASSTFSIRLLAGDDEQFF; CDR3 DNA: TGTGCCAGCAGTACTTTTTCGATTCGACTTCTAGCGGGAGACGATGAGCAGTTCTTC
J gene: TRBJ2-6; D gene: NA; V gene: TRBV7-9; clone size: NA; CDR3 protein: CASSPLGSGANVLTF; CDR3 DNA: TGTGCCAGCAGCCCCCTTGGCTCTGGGGCCAACGTCCTGACTTTC
J gene: TRBJ1-1; D gene: NA; V gene: TRBV5-1; clone size: once; CDR3 protein: CASSYLRNTEAFF; CDR3 DNA: TGCGCCAGCAGCTATTTACGGAACACTGAAGCTTTCTTT
J gene: TRBJ1-1; D gene: NA; V gene: TRBV9; clone size: NA; CDR3 protein: CASSVSSMNTEAFF; CDR3 DNA: TGTGCCAGCAGCGTAAGCTCGATGAACACTGAAGCTTTCTTT
J gene: TRBJ1-1; D gene: TRBD1; V gene: TRBV7-9; clone size: few; CDR3 protein: CASSLAGTGGSAFF; CDR3 DNA: TGTGCCAGCAGCTTAGCAGGGACAGGGGGCTCAGCTTTCTTT
J gene: TRBJ2-1; D gene: NA; V gene: TRBV5-1; clone size: NA; CDR3 protein: CASSFEGNAIYNEQFF; CDR3 DNA: TGCGCCAGCAGCTTCGAAGGGAACGCTATTTACAATGAGCAGTTCTTC
J gene: TRBJ2-1; D gene: TRBD2; V gene: TRBV5-1; clone size: NA; CDR3 protein: CASSMGASGSNSEQFF; CDR3 DNA: TGCGCCAGCAGCATGGGGGCTAGCGGGAGTAATAGTGAGCAGTTCTTC
J gene: TRBJ1-2; D gene: NA; V gene: TRBV10-3; clone size: NA; CDR3 protein: CASIASDFLGYGYTF; CDR3 DNA: TGTGCCTCGATCGCGTCGGATTTTCTAGGCTATGGCTACACCTTC
J gene: TRBJ1-2; D gene: TRBD1; V gene: TRBV28; clone size: NA; CDR3 protein: CASSLSSGTEYYGYTF; CDR3 DNA: TGTGCCAGCAGTTTAAGCTCCGGGACAGAGTACTATGGCTACACCTTC
J gene: TRBJ2-2; D gene: NA; V gene: TRBV28; clone size: NA; CDR3 protein: CASSLAGQVGLELFF; CDR3 DNA: TGTGCCAGCAGTTTAGCGGGGCAGGTGGGTCTGGAGCTGTTTTTT
J gene: TRBJ2-5; D gene: NA; V gene: TRBV6-1; clone size: NA; CDR3 protein: CASTNGGAGRPTQYF; CDR3 DNA: TGTGCCAGCACCAACGGGGGAGCGGGTCGCCCGACCCAGTACTTC
J gene: TRBJ1-2; D gene: TRBD1; V gene: TRBV4-1; clone size: once; CDR3 protein: CASSQGDRGGYGYTF; CDR3 DNA: TGCGCCAGCAGCCAAGGGGACAGGGGTGGCTATGGCTACACCTTC
J gene: TRBJ2-1; D gene: TRBD2; V gene: TRBV29-1; clone size: NA; CDR3 protein: CSVGRAGVLDNEQFF; CDR3 DNA: TGCAGCGTTGGTAGAGCGGGAGTTCTCGATAATGAGCAGTTCTTC
J gene: TRBJ1-4; D gene: NA; V gene: TRBV4-1; clone size: NA; CDR3 protein: CASSTRRSTIGTSGEKLFF; CDR3 DNA: TGCGCCAGCAGCACCCGTCGATCGACGATTGGGACCTCTGGTGAAAAACTGTTTTTT
J gene: TRBJ2-3; D gene: NA; V gene: TRBV5-1; clone size: NA; CDR3 protein: CASSLVTGGWDTQYF; CDR3 DNA: TGCGCCAGCAGCTTGGTGACAGGTGGCTGGGATACGCAGTATTTT
J gene: TRBJ2-4; D gene: NA; V gene: TRBV5-1; clone size: NA; CDR3 protein: CASSLYVGGSIQYF; CDR3 DNA: TGCGCCAGCAGCTTGTACGTCGGGGGAAGCATTCAGTACTTC
J gene: TRBJ2-4; D gene: NA; V gene: TRBV11-2; clone size: NA; CDR3 protein: CASSLGLAINIQYF; CDR3 DNA: TGTGCCAGCAGCTTAGGGCTAGCGATAAACATTCAGTACTTC
J gene: TRBJ2-5; D gene: TRBD2; V gene: TRBV5-1; clone size: NA; CDR3 protein: CASSSPVLAGGQETQYF; CDR3 DNA: TGCGCCAGCAGCTCCCCAGTACTAGCGGGGGGCCAAGAGACCCAGTACTTC
J gene: TRBJ2-3; D gene: NA; V gene: TRBV5-4; clone size: once; CDR3 protein: CASSLGGDWSTDTQYF; CDR3 DNA: TGTGCCAGCAGCCTTGGAGGGGACTGGAGCACAGATACGCAGTATTTT
J gene: TRBJ1-1; D gene: TRBD1; V gene: TRBV5-1; clone size: few; CDR3 protein: CASLEGTGYTEAFF; CDR3 DNA: TGCGCCAGCTTGGAGGGGACAGGGTACACTGAAGCTTTCTTT
J gene: TRBJ1-5; D gene: NA; V gene: TRBV12-5; clone size: NA; CDR3 protein: CASGLGGGNQPQHF; CDR3 DNA: TGTGCTAGTGGTTTGGGAGGGGGGAATCAGCCCCAGCATTTT